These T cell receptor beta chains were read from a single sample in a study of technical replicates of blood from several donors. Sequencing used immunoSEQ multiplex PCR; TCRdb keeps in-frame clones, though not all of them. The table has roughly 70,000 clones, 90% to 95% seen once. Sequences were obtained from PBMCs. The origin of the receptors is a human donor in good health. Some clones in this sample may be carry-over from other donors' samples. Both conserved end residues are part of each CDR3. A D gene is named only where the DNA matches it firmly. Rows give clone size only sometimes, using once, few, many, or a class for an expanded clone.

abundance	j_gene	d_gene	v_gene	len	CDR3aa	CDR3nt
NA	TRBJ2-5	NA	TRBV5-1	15	CASHAGAGYQETQYF	TGCGCCAGCCACGCGGGGGCGGGGTACCAAGAGACCCAGTACTTC
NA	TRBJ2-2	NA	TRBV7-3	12	CASSPGSRELFF	TGTGCCAGCAGCCCGGGAAGTCGGGAGCTGTTTTTT
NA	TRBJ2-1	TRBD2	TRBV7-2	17	CASSPSTSGGAGNEQFF	TGTGCCAGCAGCCCATCGACTAGCGGGGGGGCGGGCAATGAGCAGTTCTTC
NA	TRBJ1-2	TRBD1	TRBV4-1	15	CASSPRGQGTVGYTF	TGCGCCAGCAGCCCAAGGGGACAGGGAACAGTTGGCTACACCTTC
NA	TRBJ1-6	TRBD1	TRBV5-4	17	CASSLGQGRGYNSPLHF	TGTGCCAGCAGCCTAGGACAGGGAAGGGGGTATAATTCACCCCTCCACTTT
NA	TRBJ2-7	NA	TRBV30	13	CAWSLTGYDEQYF	TGTGCCTGGAGTCTCACAGGGTACGACGAGCAGTACTTC
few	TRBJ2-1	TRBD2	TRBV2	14	CASSEDGRANEQFF	TGTGCCAGCAGTGAAGACGGGAGGGCCAATGAGCAGTTCTTC
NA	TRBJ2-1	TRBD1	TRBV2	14	CASRGTGINNEQFF	TGTGCCAGCCGCGGGACAGGGATTAACAATGAGCAGTTCTTC
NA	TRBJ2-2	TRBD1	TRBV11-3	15	CASSWGQPNTGELFF	TGTGCCAGCAGCTGGGGACAGCCGAACACCGGGGAGCTGTTTTTT
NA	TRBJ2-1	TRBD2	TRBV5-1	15	CASSSLWGGSNEQFF	TGCGCCAGCAGTTCCCTGTGGGGAGGGAGTAATGAGCAGTTCTTC
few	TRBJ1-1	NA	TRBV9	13	CASSVALDSEAFF	TGTGCCAGCAGCGTAGCCCTGGACAGTGAAGCTTTCTTT
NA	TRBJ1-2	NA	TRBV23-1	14	CASSQRNDNYGYTF	TGCGCCAGCAGTCAGAGGAATGATAACTATGGCTACACCTTC
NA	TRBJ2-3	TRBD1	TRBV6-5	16	CASSYMQPTGPDTQYF	TGTGCCAGCAGTTACATGCAGCCGACAGGGCCAGATACGCAGTATTTT
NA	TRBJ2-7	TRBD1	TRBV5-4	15	CASSSTTQGGYEQYF	TGTGCCAGCAGTTCAACCACACAGGGGGGATACGAGCAGTACTTC
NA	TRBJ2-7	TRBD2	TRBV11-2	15	CASSSTASGRYEQYF	TGTGCCAGCAGCTCGACGGCTAGCGGGAGGTACGAGCAGTACTTC
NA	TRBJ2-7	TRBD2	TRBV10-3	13	CAIRGTSSYEQYF	TGTGCCATCAGGGGGACTAGCTCCTACGAGCAGTACTTC
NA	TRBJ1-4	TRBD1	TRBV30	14	CAWSPDRDNEKLFF	TGTGCCTGGTCCCCGGACAGGGATAATGAAAAACTGTTTTTT
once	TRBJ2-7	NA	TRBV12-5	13	CASGLQGYGEQYF	TGTGCTAGTGGTCTGCAGGGGTACGGCGAGCAGTACTTC
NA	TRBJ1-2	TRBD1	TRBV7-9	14	CASSDRDRDGGYTF	TGTGCCAGCAGCGACCGGGACAGGGATGGTGGCTACACCTTC
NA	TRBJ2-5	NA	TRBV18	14	CASSPGDYQETQYF	TGTGCCAGCTCACCAGGGGACTACCAAGAGACCCAGTACTTC
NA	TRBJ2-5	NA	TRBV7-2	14	CASSLGSSVETQYF	TGTGCCAGCAGCTTAGGATCTAGCGTGGAGACCCAGTACTTC